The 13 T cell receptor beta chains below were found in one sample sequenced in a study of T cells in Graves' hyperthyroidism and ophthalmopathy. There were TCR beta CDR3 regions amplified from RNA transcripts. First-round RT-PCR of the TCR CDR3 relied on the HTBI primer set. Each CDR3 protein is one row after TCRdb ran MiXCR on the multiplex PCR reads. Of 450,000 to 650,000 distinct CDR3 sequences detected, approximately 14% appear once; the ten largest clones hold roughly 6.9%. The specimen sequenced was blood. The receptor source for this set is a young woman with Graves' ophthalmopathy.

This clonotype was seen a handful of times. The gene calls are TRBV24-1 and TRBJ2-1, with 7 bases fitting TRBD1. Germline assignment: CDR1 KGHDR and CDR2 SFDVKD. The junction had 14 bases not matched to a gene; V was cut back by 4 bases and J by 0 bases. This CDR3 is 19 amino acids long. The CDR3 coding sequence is TGTGCCACCAGTGACCGACAGATGAACAGGGGAGACTCCTACAATGAGCAGTTCTTC. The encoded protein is CATSDRQMNRGDSYNEQFF.

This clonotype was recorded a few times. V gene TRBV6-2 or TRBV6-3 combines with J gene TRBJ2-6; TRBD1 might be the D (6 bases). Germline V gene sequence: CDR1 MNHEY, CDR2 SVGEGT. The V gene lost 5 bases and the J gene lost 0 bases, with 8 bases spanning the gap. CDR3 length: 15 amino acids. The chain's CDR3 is CASSQGHSGANVLTF. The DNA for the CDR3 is TGTGCCAGCAGTCAGGGGCACTCTGGGGCCAACGTCCTGACTTTC.

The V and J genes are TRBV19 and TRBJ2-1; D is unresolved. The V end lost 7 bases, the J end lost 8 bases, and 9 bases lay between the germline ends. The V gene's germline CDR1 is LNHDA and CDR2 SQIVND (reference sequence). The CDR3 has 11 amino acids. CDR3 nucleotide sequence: TGTGCCAGTAAATTCGGTTATGAGCAGTTCTTC. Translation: CASKFGYEQFF.

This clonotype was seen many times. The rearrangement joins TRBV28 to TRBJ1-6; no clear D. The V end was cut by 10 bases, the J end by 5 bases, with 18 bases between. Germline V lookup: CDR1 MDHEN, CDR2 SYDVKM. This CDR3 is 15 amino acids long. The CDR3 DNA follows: TGTGCCACCGTTATACGGTCGGAGGATAATTCACCCCTCCACTTT. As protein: CATVIRSEDNSPLHF.

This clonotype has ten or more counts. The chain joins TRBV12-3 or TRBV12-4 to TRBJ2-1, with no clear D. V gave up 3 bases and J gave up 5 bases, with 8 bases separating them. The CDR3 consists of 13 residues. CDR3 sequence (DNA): TGTGCCAGCAGTTTTTTGGATGACAATGAGCAGTTCTTC. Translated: CASSFLDDNEQFF.

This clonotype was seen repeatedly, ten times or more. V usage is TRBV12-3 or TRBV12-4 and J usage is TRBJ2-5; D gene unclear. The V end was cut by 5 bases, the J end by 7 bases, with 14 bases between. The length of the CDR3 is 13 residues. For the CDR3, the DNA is TGTGCCAGCAGTCTCTCTCCCCCGAGGACCCAGTACTTC. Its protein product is CASSLSPPRTQYF.

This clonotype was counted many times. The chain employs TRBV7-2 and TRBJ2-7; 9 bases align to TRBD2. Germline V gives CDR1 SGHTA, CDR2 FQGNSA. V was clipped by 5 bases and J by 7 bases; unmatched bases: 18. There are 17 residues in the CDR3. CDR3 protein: CASSTRLAEFKTAEQYF. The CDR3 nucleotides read TGTGCCAGCAGCACTAGACTAGCGGAGTTCAAGACGGCTGAGCAGTACTTC. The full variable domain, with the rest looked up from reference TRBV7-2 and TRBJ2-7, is GAGVSQSPSNKVTEKGKDVELRCDPISGHTALYWYRQSLGQGLEFLIYFQGNSAPDKSGLPSDRFSAERTGGSVSTLTIQRTQQEDSAVYLCASSTRLAEFKTAEQYFGPGTRLTVT.

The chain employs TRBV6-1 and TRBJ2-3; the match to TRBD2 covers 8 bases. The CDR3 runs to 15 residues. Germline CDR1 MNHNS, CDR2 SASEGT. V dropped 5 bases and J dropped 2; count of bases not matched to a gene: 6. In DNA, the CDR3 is TGTGCCAGCAGTCGACTAGCGCCCAACACAGATACGCAGTATTTT. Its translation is CASSRLAPNTDTQYF.

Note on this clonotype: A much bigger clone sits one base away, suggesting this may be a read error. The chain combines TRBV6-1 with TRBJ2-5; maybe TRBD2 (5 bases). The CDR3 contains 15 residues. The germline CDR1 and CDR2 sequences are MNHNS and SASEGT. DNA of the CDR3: TGTGCCAGCGGCCAGAGGACTCCTTTCCAAGAGACCCAGCACTTC. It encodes CASGQRTPFQETQHF.

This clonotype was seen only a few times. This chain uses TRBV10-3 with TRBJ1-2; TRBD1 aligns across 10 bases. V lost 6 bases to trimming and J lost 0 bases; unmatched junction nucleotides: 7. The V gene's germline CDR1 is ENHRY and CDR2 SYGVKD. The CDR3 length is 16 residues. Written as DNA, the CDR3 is TGTGCCATCAGCCCCGGGACAGGGGACGCTAACTATGGCTACACCTTC. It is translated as CAISPGTGDANYGYTF.

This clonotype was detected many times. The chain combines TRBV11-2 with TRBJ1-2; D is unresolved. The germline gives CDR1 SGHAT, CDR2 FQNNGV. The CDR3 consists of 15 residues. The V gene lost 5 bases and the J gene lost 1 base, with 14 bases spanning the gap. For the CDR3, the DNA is TGTGCCAGCAGCCTTTTCACCTACGATAACTATGGCTACACCTTC. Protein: CASSLFTYDNYGYTF.

DNA of the CDR3: TGCAGCGTTGGACAGGGGGAACAGCCCCAGCATTTT. Translating gives CSVGQGEQPQHF. V gene TRBV29-1 combines with J gene TRBJ1-5; TRBD1 aligns across 9 bases. This CDR3 has 12 amino acids. The germline gives CDR1 SQVTM, CDR2 ANQGSEA. With V trimmed by 4 bases and J by 7 bases, 2 bases remained unmatched.

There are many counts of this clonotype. CDR3 in amino acids: CSARDLLSHEAFF. CDR3 nucleotide sequence: TGCAGTGCTAGAGATCTCCTCTCGCATGAAGCTTTCTTT. This sequence joins TRBV20-1 and TRBJ1-1; D remains unclear. V lost 0 bases and J lost 7, with 12 bases in between. The germline CDR1 and CDR2 sequences are DFQATT and SNEGSKA (reference sequence). CDR3 length: 13 residues.